This T cell receptor beta chain appears in the sequencing data of a study of glioma-infiltrating T cells (dated by TCRdb to 2016 to 2018). Turning to the overall study: The study sequenced TCR alpha- and beta-chain repertoires from glioma tissue, from non-neoplastic brain tissue and from matched peripheral blood mononuclear cells. The paired cohort comprised three low-grade glioma patients, 8 or 9 primary glioblastoma patients and three non-glioma patients contributing non-neoplastic brain tissue. Each tissue-infiltrating repertoire was compared with the same patient's peripheral blood repertoire to measure divergence between tissue and blood T-cell populations. Results and caveats for the whole study, not just this receptor: VJ-independent divergence between tissue and blood was lower than expected in non-neoplastic patients but higher than expected in all gliomas, particularly low-grade gliomas. The group comparisons were based on small numbers of patients: three non-neoplastic, three low-grade glioma and about eight glioblastoma patients. Only a very small number of CDR3 sequences turned up in both tissue and blood, a result put down to high CDR3 diversity combined with limited sampling.

A distance of 8 bases separates the germline ends of V and J, which lose 3 bases and 3 bases respectively. Taken from cysteine to phenylalanine, the CDR3 has 13 residues. The sequence is cut down to CDR3 DNA, 39 bases in frame from base 1. From the germline V gene (reference sequence), CDR1 is LNHDA and CDR2 is SQIVND. The iRepertoire nested amplicon-rescue multiplex PCR (arm-PCR) platform was used to amplify TCR alpha and beta CDR3 regions from RNA. One-step reverse transcription and amplification used about 85-450 ng of tissue mRNA or PBMC total RNA as input. After bead purification, a secondary multiplex PCR added Illumina adapters, and libraries were gel-purified between 200 and 400 bp. Demultiplexing relied on internal 6-nucleotide barcodes carried by the libraries. Sequencing of libraries was performed on an Illumina MiSeq with 2x220 or 2x250 nucleotide paired-end reads. The authors processed their data as follows. Paired reads were merged with FLASH 1.2.11 and aligned to the GRCh37 human genome with BWA-MEM before extracting TRA and TRB reads. V and J assignment used an IMGT-derived reference of cassette sequences and CDR3 motifs that included pseudogenes. Three-frame translation of reads was performed, and productive CDR3s were defined as those with a C...FGXG motif and no stop codons. Clonotypes were defined as unique combinations of V-J cassette pair and CDR3 amino acid sequence. Hamming distance filtering was applied to reads, with thresholds set by the sequence error rate of each sample in mapped regions. TCRdb passed the public sequencing reads through fastp at Q25 and MiXCR, retaining productive beta sequences. Entries are consolidated by CDR3 protein sequence, retaining the most common genes and DNA. What appears here as the V and J calls and clone size reflects TCRdb's work, not the paper's. The sample data list about 99,000 distinct CDR3 sequences, and approximately 28% of these were observed just once. Roughly 45% of the sample belongs to the ten largest clones.

A remark on this clonotype: The specificity of this receptor is unknown. No much larger clone exists at a distance of one base, and base qualities are not known.

Sequencing input: glioma tissue, nonneoplastic brain tissue, or PBMCs (not recorded which). This receptor was identified in a human donor with low-grade glioma or glioblastoma, undergoing nonglioma brain surgery, or in good health (not recorded which). The rearrangement joined TRBV19 to TRBJ1-1, with no reliable assignment of the D segment. The nucleotide sequence is given as TGTGCCAGTAGTATTGGGATCGACACTGAAGCTTTCTTT. This yields the protein CASSIGIDTEAFF.